These T cell receptor beta chains were read from a single sample in a study of post-analysis software for immune sequencing data. TCRdb passed the PCR reads through MiXCR, listing each CDR3 protein once. The sample consists of fewer than 900,000 distinct CDR3 sequences, under 60% of them appearing once. Input material: blood. Receptors originate from a girl between 5 and 17 years old with multiple sclerosis. Both conserved end residues are part of each CDR3. D genes are given only for firm matches. Some rows mark clone size as missing; the rest say once, few, many or name a class of expanded clone.

j_call v_call clone_size d_call cdr3_nt cdr3_aa
TRBJ2-7 TRBV15 few . TGTGCCACCAGCAGGACCCGGGACAACAAAGAGCAGTACTTC CATSRTRDNKEQYF
TRBJ1-1 TRBV10-3 . . TGTGCCATCTGGGCATCGGGGGAGACTGAAGCTTTCTTT CAIWASGETEAFF
TRBJ2-7 TRBV9 few . TGTGCCAGCAGCGTAGAGGCAGGGAGCTCCTACGAGCAGTACTTC CASSVEAGSSYEQYF
TRBJ2-7 TRBV2 few . TGTGCCAGCAGTGGGACTCACGAGCAGTACTTC CASSGTHEQYF
TRBJ2-5 TRBV2 . . TGTGCCAGCAACGGCGGGGCAAAAGAGACCCAGTACTTC CASNGGAKETQYF
TRBJ2-7 TRBV12-3/TRBV12-4 . TRBD1 TGTGCCAGCAGTTCCAGGAGACAGGGGGAGGGGTACGAGCAGTACTTC CASSSRRQGEGYEQYF
TRBJ1-2 TRBV18 . . TGTGCCAGCTCACCCTCCCCTCCGACAGCTTATGGCTACACCTTC CASSPSPPTAYGYTF
TRBJ2-7 TRBV4-3 . TRBD1 TGCGCCAGCAGCCAACGGGACAGGGGCAGCCACGAGCAGTACTTC CASSQRDRGSHEQYF
TRBJ2-7 TRBV12-3/TRBV12-4 . . TGTGCCAGCAGTTCTCAGGGCAGGCCGAGCTCCTACAATGAGCAGTACTTC CASSSQGRPSSYNEQYF
TRBJ2-1 TRBV3-1 once TRBD2 TGTGCCAGCAGCCCCAGCGGGAGCGTTCTCAATGAGCAGTTCTTC CASSPSGSVLNEQFF
TRBJ2-1 TRBV5-1 . . TGCGCCAGCGCGCCGGGGCCAAGGAATGAGCAGTTCTTC CASAPGPRNEQFF
TRBJ2-7 TRBV3-1 . TRBD2 TGTGCCAGCAGCCGAGCGGGGAGGAGCTCCTACGAGCAGTACTTC CASSRAGRSSYEQYF
TRBJ1-5 TRBV7-8 . . TGTGCCAGCAGCTCCTCCAATAGCAATCAGCCCCAGCATTTT CASSSSNSNQPQHF
TRBJ2-3 TRBV6-5 . . TGTGCCAGCAGCTCGTGGCGGGATCCAGATACGCAGTATTTT CASSSWRDPDTQYF
TRBJ2-3 TRBV7-8 . . TGTGCCACAGGGGCCTCTATTCGTACAGATACGCAGTATTTT CATGASIRTDTQYF
TRBJ2-1 TRBV4-3 few TRBD2 TGCGCCAGCAGCCAAGTCGGTAGCGGGATCAATGAGCAGTTCTTC CASSQVGSGINEQFF
TRBJ2-1 TRBV12-3/TRBV12-4 . . TGTGCCAGCAGTTTTAGTTTGGGGGCTGAGCAGTTCTTC CASSFSLGAEQFF
TRBJ2-3 TRBV27 . TRBD2 TGTGCCAGCAGTTTAACCTGGAGCGGGAGGGCAGATACGCAGTATTTT CASSLTWSGRADTQYF
TRBJ2-5 TRBV6-6 . . TGTGCCAGCAGGTCCACAGACAAGCCCCAAGAGACCCAGTACTTC CASRSTDKPQETQYF
TRBJ2-5 TRBV7-8 . . TGTGCCAGCAGCTTAGGGGCCAGAGGCGGCTACGGGCAGTACTTC CASSLGARGGYGQYF
TRBJ2-7 TRBV5-5 . . TGTGCCAGCAGCCTCACGGGACTTCCCGAGCAGTACTTC CASSLTGLPEQYF
TRBJ2-1 TRBV12-3/TRBV12-4 . TRBD2 TGTGCCAGCAAGCCGGGACTAGCGTCCGACAATGAGCAGTTCTTC CASKPGLASDNEQFF
TRBJ1-6 TRBV6-1 . . TGTGCCAGCAGCCCGGACCCAGGATTGACACCCCTCCACTTT CASSPDPGLTPLHF
TRBJ2-1 TRBV20-1 . . TGCAGTGCTAGGAAGACGACTTGGGCGGACTCCTACAATGAGCAGTTCTTC CSARKTTWADSYNEQFF
TRBJ2-7 TRBV5-5 few . TGTGCCAGCAGCTTGATAAACGAGCAGTACTTC CASSLINEQYF
TRBJ2-5 TRBV10-3 few TRBD1 TGTGCCATCAGTGACTCCCGGACAGGCTCAGTGTGGGAGCAGTACTTC CAISDSRTGSVWEQYF
TRBJ2-7 TRBV7-9 . TRBD2 TGTGCCAGCAGCTTAGCGCTCGGGGGACTAGAGGCCAATGAGCAGTACTTC CASSLALGGLEANEQYF
TRBJ1-4 TRBV27 . . TGTGCCAGCAGTGACCGGTCCCGGGGTGAAAAACTGTTTTTT CASSDRSRGEKLFF
TRBJ2-1 TRBV20-1 . . TGCAGTGCTAGGTGGGCGGGAAGCTCCTACAATGAGCAGTTCTTC CSARWAGSSYNEQFF
TRBJ2-7 TRBV10-3 . TRBD1 TGTGCCATCAGCCGACAGGGATACTACGAGCAGTACTTC CAISRQGYYEQYF
TRBJ2-1 TRBV4-1 once TRBD2 TGCGCCAGCAGCCAAGATCTCTGGCTAGCGGGAGGGTACAATGAGCAGTTCTTC CASSQDLWLAGGYNEQFF
TRBJ2-1 TRBV7-8 once TRBD2 TGTGCCAGCAGCTTCCGGACTAGCGGGACGCGCGACACGAATGAGCAGTTCTTC CASSFRTSGTRDTNEQFF
TRBJ2-5 TRBV7-9 many . TGTGCCAGCAGTTTAAAGGGGGAGACCCAGTACTTC CASSLKGETQYF